Here is one T cell receptor beta chain with its context. Its antigen is currently unknown. Researchers attached unique molecular identifiers to individual cDNA molecules. From the 5' RACE reads, TCRdb called clonotypes with MiXCR, one entry per CDR3 protein. The data show fewer than 100,000 distinct CDR3 sequences, with 13% seen just once and 2% to 2.5% held by the top ten. The sample comes from a study of early T cells in non-severe SARS-CoV-2 infection. The wider study: Chains stayed unpaired after sequencing of bulk RNA from unsorted whole blood. Study-level findings and limits: Private and CD4 specificities were missed by VDJdb matching, skewed to anti-spike CD8.

The receptor was isolated from an adult who was a healthcare worker with PCR-confirmed SARS-CoV-2 infection or an uninfected control (not recorded which). The specimen sequenced was whole blood.

The CDR3 sequence is CASSSSGKTQYF. The DNA of the CDR3 is TGTGCCAGCAGTTCTTCCGGGAAGACCCAGTACTTC. The gene calls are TRBV28 and TRBJ2-5, with D possibly matching TRBD2 (5 bases). The CDR3 consists of 12 residues. Germline V lookup: CDR1 MDHEN, CDR2 SYDVKM. V shed 4 bases and J shed 6 bases, with 9 bases lying between them.